Listed here are 30 T cell receptor beta chains from one sample, sequenced in a study of blood T cell repertoires in COVID-19. Clones were read by immunoSEQ multiplex PCR, and TCRdb kept only the in-frame ones, dropping some. The sample comprises more than 200,000 clones, approximately 90% of which are singletons, and less than 2% rests with the top ten. Sequencing input: peripheral blood. These receptors originate from a man between 65 and 80 years old with acute or convalescent COVID-19.

This chain links TRBV9 with TRBJ1-5, with D maybe TRBD1 (5 bases). Trimming removed 2 bases from V and 9 bases from J, with 9 bases in between. Germline V gene lookup returns CDR1 SGDLS and CDR2 YYNGEE. This CDR3 comprises 12 residues. The CDR3 region is CASSVSGGPQHF. The CDR3 nucleotides read TGTGCCAGCAGCGTCTCGGGGGGGCCCCAGCATTTT.

This clone was seen at least ten times. The V and J genes are TRBV27 and TRBJ1-4; the D gene is possibly TRBD1 (5 bases). CDR1 is MNHEY, CDR2 SMNVEV, per germline (reference sequence). The CDR3 extends over 15 amino acids. V was pared by 3 bases and J by 3 bases, with 11 bases between. CDR3 in DNA: TGTGCCAGCAGTTTCGGAGGGGCAGCTAATGAAAAACTGTTTTTT. Its translation is CASSFGGAANEKLFF.

The chain links TRBV19 to TRBJ1-1; TRBD1 matches 9 bases. The junction had 9 bases not matched to a gene; V was cut back by 5 bases and J by 2 bases. The CDR3 loop spans 16 amino acids. CDR1 and CDR2 from the germline V gene are LNHDA and SQIVND (reference sequence). CDR3 loop: CASSLRTGAVNTEAFF. The DNA for the CDR3 is TGTGCCAGTAGTCTGAGGACAGGGGCCGTAAACACTGAAGCTTTCTTT.

The chain recombines TRBV7-2 with TRBJ2-7, with D unresolved. V was pared by 5 bases and J by 5 bases, with 19 bases between. The CDR3 consists of 15 residues. Germline V lookup: CDR1 SGHTA, CDR2 FQGNSA. This CDR3 reads CASSPQSLVRHEQYF. The CDR3 DNA reads TGTGCCAGCAGCCCGCAAAGCCTAGTAAGGCACGAGCAGTACTTC. The whole variable domain, filled in from reference TRBV7-2 and TRBJ2-7, reads GAGVSQSPSNKVTEKGKDVELRCDPISGHTALYWYRQSLGQGLEFLIYFQGNSAPDKSGLPSDRFSAERTGGSVSTLTIQRTQQEDSAVYLCASSPQSLVRHEQYFGPGTRLTVT.

CDR3 region: CASSQGVGRGASGNTIYF. The CDR3 DNA reads TGTGCCAGCAGCCAAGGGGTTGGCAGGGGGGCCTCTGGAAACACCATATATTTT. The chain employs TRBV3-1 (or the pseudogene TRBV3-2) and TRBJ1-3, with 7 bases identical to TRBD1. This CDR3 has 18 residues. The V segment lost 1 base and the J segment 0 bases; nucleotides outside the gene matches: 9. CDR1 is LGHDT and CDR2 is YNNKEL in the germline V gene (reference sequence).

V and J are TRBV28 and TRBJ2-3, with D maybe TRBD1 (6 bases). V was shortened by 6 bases and J by 0 bases, with 7 bases between the two germline ends. CDR3 length equals 13 residues. The germline gives CDR1 MDHEN, CDR2 SYDVKM. This CDR3 is CASRDSSTDTQYF. In DNA form, the CDR3 reads TGTGCCAGCAGGGACAGCAGCACAGATACGCAGTATTTT.

V is TRBV6-5 and J is TRBJ2-3; no clear D gene. The V and J ends lost 4 bases and 3 bases respectively, with 8 bases between them. The germline gives CDR1 MNHEY, CDR2 SVGAGI. CDR3 length: 13 residues. Written as DNA, the CDR3 is TGTGCCAGCAGTTCCCCCAGAACAGATACGCAGTATTTT. This translates into CASSSPRTDTQYF.

There are a few counts of this clone. The chain combines TRBV25-1 with TRBJ2-1; D is perhaps TRBD2 (7 bases). Germline assignment: CDR1 MGHDK and CDR2 SYGVNS. V was pared by 1 base and J by 7 bases, with 17 bases between. The CDR3 has 16 amino acids. The CDR3 region has the DNA TGTGCCAGCAGTGAATCGCTTGGCAGGGGAGGGAATGAGCAGTTCTTC. Translating gives CASSESLGRGGNEQFF.

This chain uses TRBV18 with TRBJ1-1, with TRBD1 matching over 11 bases. With 5 bases clipped from V and 5 bases from J, the junction kept 7 bases outside the gene matches. Germline values: CDR1 KGHSH, CDR2 LQKENI. The CDR3 consists of 15 residues. CDR3 sequence (DNA): TGTGCCAGCTCATCCTCCGGGACAGGGGGTACTGAAGCTTTCTTT. It codes for CASSSSGTGGTEAFF.

This CDR3 is CASSEASGDGEKLFF. CDR3 DNA: TGTGCCAGCAGTGAAGCGTCGGGGGATGGTGAAAAACTGTTTTTT. V usage is TRBV2 and J usage is TRBJ1-4, with D tentatively TRBD1 (5 bases). The V gene's germline CDR1 is SNHLY and CDR2 FYNNEI. V lost 0 bases, J lost 7 bases, and 12 bases lay in between. The CDR3 has 15 amino acids.

The chain is built from TRBV2 and TRBJ2-5; 9 bases are a match to TRBD2. The CDR3 has 15 amino acids. The germline CDR1 and CDR2 sequences are SNHLY and FYNNEI. Trimming removed 4 bases from V and 2 bases from J; junction bases left unmatched: 5. The CDR3 sequence: CASSGSSGGQETQYF. The DNA for the CDR3 is TGTGCCAGCAGTGGGAGTAGCGGGGGACAAGAGACCCAGTACTTC.

J is TRBJ1-2 and V is TRBV19; D gene ambiguous. The CDR3 is 13 residues long. Germline assignment: CDR1 LNHDA and CDR2 SQIVND (reference sequence). V was clipped by 5 bases and J by 4 bases, with 11 bases between them. The CDR3 nucleotides are TGTGCCAGTAGTGTCCATGAAGCCTATGGCTACACCTTC. This codes for CASSVHEAYGYTF.

V usage is TRBV5-1 and J usage is TRBJ2-1; D gene ambiguous. The germline V and J ends were trimmed by 0 bases and 0 bases, with 7 bases remaining between them. This CDR3 contains 15 residues. CDR1 is SGHRS and CDR2 is YFSETQ in the germline V gene. The CDR3 loop reads CASSLAVNSYNEQFF. The CDR3 DNA reads TGCGCCAGCAGCTTGGCCGTAAACTCCTACAATGAGCAGTTCTTC.

The rearrangement joins TRBV7-2 to TRBJ1-3, with D possibly TRBD1 on 6 matching bases. Germline CDR1 and CDR2: SGHTA and FQGNSA. V was trimmed by 5 bases and J by 0 bases, leaving 11 bases between them. CDR3 length equals 15 residues. The CDR3 DNA is TGTGCCAGCAGCCCAGGACAGACCTCTGGAAACACCATATATTTT. Amino acids: CASSPGQTSGNTIYF.

This sequence joins TRBV4-2 and TRBJ2-1; weak D call: TRBD2 (5 bases). Germline V lookup: CDR1 LGHNA, CDR2 YNFKEQ. V was trimmed by 0 bases and J by 10 bases, leaving 10 bases between them. The CDR3 has 13 residues. This chain's CDR3 is CASSQDPSGEQFF. CDR3 in DNA: TGTGCCAGCAGCCAAGATCCCAGCGGAGAGCAGTTCTTC.

This clone has only a few counts. The chain is built from TRBV2 and TRBJ2-5; a weak D match, TRBD1 (5 bases). Germline CDR1 reads SNHLY; CDR2 reads FYNNEI. V was trimmed by 5 bases and J by 2 bases, leaving 9 bases between them. The CDR3 loop spans 13 amino acids. The CDR3 loop reads CASSKRQQETQYF. The CDR3, as DNA: TGTGCCAGCAGTAAAAGACAGCAAGAGACCCAGTACTTC.

This clone was seen repeatedly, ten times or more. Other DNA sequences within the sample encode an identical CDR3. The chain recombines TRBV5-1 with TRBJ2-3; D perhaps matches TRBD2 (5 bases). Looked up from germline, CDR1 is SGHRS and CDR2 is YFSETQ. The CDR3 has 13 amino acids. Trimming stripped 4 bases from V and 1 base from J, with 7 bases between. The CDR3 here is CASSLSGTDTQYF. The CDR3 DNA reads TGCGCCAGCAGCCTTAGCGGCACAGATACGCAGTATTTT.

The chain's CDR3 is CASTVGTGVRSGNTIYF. The CDR3 coding sequence is TGTGCCAGCACCGTCGGGACAGGGGTTAGATCTGGAAACACCATATATTTT. V gene TRBV28 combines with J gene TRBJ1-3; 10 bases agree with TRBD1. J lost 1 base, V lost 7 bases, and 10 bases had no gene match. From germline, CDR1 is MDHEN and CDR2 SYDVKM. The CDR3 runs to 17 residues.

The chain carries TRBV29-1 and TRBJ2-4; 10 bases match TRBD2. The CDR3 totals 14 residues. Germline CDR1 is SQVTM and CDR2 is ANQGSEA. Trimming cost V 6 bases and J 0 bases; bases outside gene matches: 2. CDR3 residues: CSVVAGGAKNIQYF. The CDR3 nucleotides read TGCAGCGTCGTAGCGGGAGGAGCCAAAAACATTCAGTACTTC. Complete variable domain (other parts from reference TRBV29-1 and TRBJ2-4): SAVISQKPSRDICQRGTSLTIQCQVDSQVTMMFWYRQQPGQSLTLIATANQGSEATYESGFVIDKFPISRPNLTFSTLTVSNMSPEDSSIYLCSVVAGGAKNIQYFGAGTRLSVL.

The chain joins TRBV7-9 to TRBJ2-1, with D hard to call. The germline gives CDR1 SEHNR, CDR2 FQNEAQ (reference sequence). The CDR3 spans 14 residues. V dropped 1 base and J dropped 4 bases, with 8 bases sitting between them. The CDR3 protein is CASSLEYSYNEQFF. In nucleotides, the CDR3 is TGTGCCAGCAGCTTAGAATACAGTTACAATGAGCAGTTCTTC. The complete variable domain, with remaining parts taken from reference TRBV7-9 and TRBJ2-1, reads DTGVSQNPRHKITKRGQNVTFRCDPISEHNRLYWYRQTLGQGPEFLTYFQNEAQLEKSRLLSDRFSAERPKGSFSTLEIQRTEQGDSAMYLCASSLEYSYNEQFFGPGTRLTVL.

The gene calls are TRBV7-3 and TRBJ2-1; 9 bases are shared with TRBD1. J was trimmed by 8 bases and V by 5 bases; bases with no gene match: 10. This CDR3 is built from 15 residues. The germline V gene encodes CDR1 SGHTA and CDR2 FQGTGA. The CDR3 here is CASSPIQGAVDEQFF. The CDR3 coding sequence is TGTGCCAGCAGCCCAATACAGGGGGCGGTGGATGAGCAGTTCTTC.

This chain links TRBV9 with TRBJ1-3; D gene ambiguous. Trimming cost V 0 bases and J 2 bases, with 12 bases left between them. Germline V gives CDR1 SGDLS, CDR2 YYNGEE. The CDR3 covers 16 residues. CDR3 residues: CASSVGAGLTGNTIYF. DNA for the CDR3: TGTGCCAGCAGCGTAGGGGCAGGCCTTACTGGAAACACCATATATTTT.

There are many counts of this clone. The rearrangement joins TRBV13 to TRBJ2-4; tentative D call: TRBD2 (5 bases). CDR3 length: 14 residues. Trimming cost V 4 bases and J 8 bases, with 15 bases left between them. CDR1 PRHDT and CDR2 FYEKMQ come from the germline V gene (reference sequence). As DNA, the CDR3 is TGTGCCAGCAGCTCCCGGACGAGGCGGGACATTCAGTACTTC. Its protein product is CASSSRTRRDIQYF.

This chain uses TRBV30 with TRBJ2-1; TRBD1 matches 8 bases. The CDR3 spans 16 residues. Germline V gene lookup returns CDR1 GTSNPN and CDR2 SVGIG (reference sequence). J was trimmed by 2 bases and V by 4 bases; bases with no gene match: 10. The CDR3 reads CAWTRQGSGPYNEQFF. The CDR3 DNA sequence: TGTGCCTGGACCCGACAGGGGAGTGGACCCTACAATGAGCAGTTCTTC.

This clone turned up a few times. The chain employs TRBV5-6 and TRBJ2-3, with D perhaps matching TRBD2 (6 bases). The CDR3 runs to 17 residues. Germline V gives CDR1 SGHDT, CDR2 YYEEEE. The V end was cut by 4 bases, the J end by 4 bases, with 22 bases between. The DNA of the CDR3 is TGTGCCAGCAGCCCCATTTGGGCGCTAGCGACAGCAGATACGCAGTATTTT. Residues: CASSPIWALATADTQYF.

This clone has a count of ten or more. V and J are TRBV12-3 or TRBV12-4 and TRBJ2-1, with a possible D match to TRBD1 (6 bases). V gave up 3 bases and J gave up 7 bases, with 10 bases separating them. The CDR3 runs to 13 residues. In DNA, the CDR3 is TGTGCCAGCAGTTTCTCCGACAGGAATGAGCAGTTCTTC. Protein product: CASSFSDRNEQFF.

The rearrangement joins TRBV7-2 to TRBJ1-1; the D gene is possibly TRBD1 (5 bases). Looked up from germline, CDR1 is SGHTA and CDR2 is FQGNSA. The CDR3 sequence is 13 residues long. Trimming cost V 6 bases and J 1 base, with 9 bases left between them. CDR3 residues: CASRVGPNTEAFF. CDR3 sequence (DNA): TGTGCCAGCAGAGTGGGGCCGAACACTGAAGCTTTCTTT.

This clone showed up just a few times. The chain uses TRBV27 and TRBJ1-4; possible D gene TRBD1, 6 bases. The CDR3 is made up of 16 amino acids. Trimming cost V 4 bases and J 3 bases, with 15 bases left between them. CDR1 and CDR2 (germline): MNHEY, SMNVEV (reference sequence). CDR3 in amino acids: CASSSPLSGANEKLFF. The CDR3 nucleotides read TGTGCCAGCAGTTCTCCCCTTTCAGGGGCTAATGAAAAACTGTTTTTT.

This clone has just one count. V is TRBV2 and J is TRBJ2-2; 7 bases line up with TRBD2. Germline loops: CDR1 SNHLY, CDR2 FYNNEI. This CDR3 contains 16 residues. The V gene end was trimmed by 7 bases and the J gene end by 6 bases; junction bases not matched to a gene: 14. The CDR3 here is CASTKGRTRSSGELFF. The CDR3 coding sequence is TGTGCCAGCACCAAGGGGCGGACTAGATCATCCGGGGAGCTGTTTTTT.

V is TRBV6-5 and J is TRBJ2-2, with TRBD1 matching 8 bases. The CDR3 extends over 15 amino acids. Per germline, CDR1 MNHEY and CDR2 SVGAGI. Germline trimming cut 6 bases from V and 5 bases from J; bases unmatched to any gene: 8. The CDR3 DNA reads TGTGCCAGCAGACTGACTCACAGGGGGACCGGGGAGCTGTTTTTT. Translation: CASRLTHRGTGELFF.